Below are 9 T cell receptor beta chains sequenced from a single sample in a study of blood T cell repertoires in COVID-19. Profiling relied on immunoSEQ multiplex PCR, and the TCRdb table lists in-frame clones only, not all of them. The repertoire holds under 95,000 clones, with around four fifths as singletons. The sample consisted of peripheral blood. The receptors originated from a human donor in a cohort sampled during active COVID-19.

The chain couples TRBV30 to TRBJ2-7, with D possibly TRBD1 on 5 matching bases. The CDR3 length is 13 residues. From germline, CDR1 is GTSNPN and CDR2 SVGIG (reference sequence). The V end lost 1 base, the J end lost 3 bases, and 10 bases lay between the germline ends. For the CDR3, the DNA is TGTGCCTGGAGTGACAGGCAGATCTACGAGCAGTACTTC. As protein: CAWSDRQIYEQYF.

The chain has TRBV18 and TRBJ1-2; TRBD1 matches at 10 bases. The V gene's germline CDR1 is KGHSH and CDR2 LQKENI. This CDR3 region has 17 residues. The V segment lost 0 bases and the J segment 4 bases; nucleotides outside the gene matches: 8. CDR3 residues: CASSPPETGTGAYGYTF. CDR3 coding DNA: TGTGCCAGCTCACCACCGGAAACCGGGACAGGGGCCTATGGCTACACCTTC.

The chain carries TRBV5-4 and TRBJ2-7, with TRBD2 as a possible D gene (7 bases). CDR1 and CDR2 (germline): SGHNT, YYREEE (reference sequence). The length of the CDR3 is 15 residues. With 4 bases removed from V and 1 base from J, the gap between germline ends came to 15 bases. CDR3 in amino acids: CASSIRTAGSYEQYF. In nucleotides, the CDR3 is TGTGCCAGCAGCATACGGACAGCGGGGTCCTACGAGCAGTACTTC.

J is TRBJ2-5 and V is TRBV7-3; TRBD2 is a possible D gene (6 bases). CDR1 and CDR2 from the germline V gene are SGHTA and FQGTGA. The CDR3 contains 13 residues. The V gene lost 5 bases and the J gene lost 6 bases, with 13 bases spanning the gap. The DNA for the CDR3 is TGTGCCAGCAGCCCCCTGGAGGGGCAGACCCAGTACTTC. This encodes CASSPLEGQTQYF.

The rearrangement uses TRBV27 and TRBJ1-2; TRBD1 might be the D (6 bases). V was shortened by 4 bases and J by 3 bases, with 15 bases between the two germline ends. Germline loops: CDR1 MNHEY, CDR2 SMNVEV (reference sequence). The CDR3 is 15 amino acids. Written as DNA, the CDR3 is TGTGCCAGCAGTTCACCCCGGGACAACCACTATGGCTACACCTTC. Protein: CASSSPRDNHYGYTF.

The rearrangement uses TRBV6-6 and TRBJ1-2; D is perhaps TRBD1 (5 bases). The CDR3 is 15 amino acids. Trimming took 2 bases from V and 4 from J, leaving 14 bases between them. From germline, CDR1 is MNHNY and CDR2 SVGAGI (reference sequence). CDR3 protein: CASSYPGDPGYGYTF. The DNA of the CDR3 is TGTGCCAGCAGTTACCCGGGGGATCCAGGCTATGGCTACACCTTC.

CDR3 protein: CASSRTGGVEQYF. For the CDR3, the DNA is TGTGCCAGCAGCCGGACAGGGGGGGTGGAGCAGTACTTC. The chain employs TRBV6-5 and TRBJ2-7, with 10 nucleotides matching TRBD1. Per the germline V gene, CDR1 is MNHEY and CDR2 is SVGAGI. The CDR3 is 13 residues long. With 6 bases clipped from V and 7 bases from J, the junction kept 6 bases outside the gene matches.

CDR3 sequence: CASSLSGTTAFF. DNA of the CDR3: TGTGCCAGCAGTTTATCGGGGACAACGGCTTTCTTT. This chain uses TRBV28 with TRBJ1-1; tentative D call: TRBD1 (6 bases). The CDR3 loop spans 12 amino acids. The V and J ends lost 1 base and 11 bases respectively, with 11 bases between them. Germline CDR1 reads MDHEN; CDR2 reads SYDVKM. The entire variable domain, with the rest obtained from reference TRBV28 and TRBJ1-1, is as follows: DVKVTQSSRYLVKRTGEKVFLECVQDMDHENMFWYRQDPGLGLRLIYFSYDVKMKEKGDIPEGYSVSREKKERFSLILESASTNQTSMYLCASSLSGTTAFFGQGTRLTVV.

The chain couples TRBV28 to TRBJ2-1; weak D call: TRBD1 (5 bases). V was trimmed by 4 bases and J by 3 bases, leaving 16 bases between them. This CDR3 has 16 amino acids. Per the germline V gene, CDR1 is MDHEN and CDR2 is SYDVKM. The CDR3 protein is CASSSPSADSYNEQFF. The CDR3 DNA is TGTGCCAGCAGTTCACCCTCAGCAGACAGCTACAATGAGCAGTTCTTC.